A selection of T cell receptor beta chains follows, all from one sample in a study of cytomegalovirus exposure and HLA in healthy donors. Here immunoSEQ multiplex PCR was the method, and the copy in TCRdb shows in-frame clones only, minus some. The profile covers around 300,000 clones, with about 90% appearing a single time and approximately 2.4% taken by the ten largest. Sequencing used PBMCs. The receptors derive from a woman in her late teens or twenties in good health and CMV-seronegative. Each CDR3 is given with its conserved first and last residue. The D gene is left open where the match is weak. A clone size is listed for some rows: how often the clone was seen (once, few, many), or a class if it is expanded.

v_call	d_call	j_call	clone_size	cdr3_nt	cdr3_aa
TRBV9	-	TRBJ1-1	-	TGTGCCAGCAGTCCCTCCCAGGGTGTTTCAGCTTTCTTT	CASSPSQGVSAFF
TRBV7-3	-	TRBJ2-1	-	TGTGCCAGCAGCTTAGTAGGGGGCTCCTACAATGAGCAGTTCTTC	CASSLVGGSYNEQFF
TRBV2	TRBD2	TRBJ2-1	-	TGTGCCAGCAGTGAAGCGCTTTTGGGTAGCGGGGGGGCCGGGTCATTCAATGAGCAGTTCTTC	CASSEALLGSGGAGSFNEQFF
TRBV2	-	TRBJ1-2	-	TGTGCCAGCAGCGAGGACATGGGGAACTATGGCTACACCTTC	CASSEDMGNYGYTF
TRBV29-1	TRBD2	TRBJ2-3	-	TGCAGCGTTGGAGGACTAGAGGGCCCCACAGATACGCAGTATTTT	CSVGGLEGPTDTQYF
TRBV9	TRBD2	TRBJ2-3	-	TGTGCCAGCAGCGTAGTAGGCGGGGGGGCAACAGATACGCAGTATTTT	CASSVVGGGATDTQYF
TRBV7-8	TRBD1	TRBJ1-2	few	TGTGCCAGCAGCTTAGACGGCGCGGGACAGGCCTCCTATGGCTACACCTTC	CASSLDGAGQASYGYTF
TRBV2	-	TRBJ1-4	once	TGTGCCAGCAGTGAAGGAACAGGGATTGAAAAACTGTTTTTT	CASSEGTGIEKLFF
TRBV29-1	-	TRBJ2-7	-	TGCAGCGCTAAAGGACAGAGATTCGAGCAGTACTTC	CSAKGQRFEQYF
TRBV7-2	-	TRBJ1-4	-	TGTGCCAGCAGCCCATGGACAGCAAATGAAAAACTGTTTTTT	CASSPWTANEKLFF
TRBV27	-	TRBJ1-5	-	TGTGCCAGCAAAACAAGAGACTCCCCTAATCAGCCCCAGCATTTT	CASKTRDSPNQPQHF
TRBV7-3	TRBD1	TRBJ2-3	-	TGTGCCAGCAGCTTCACAGGGGGCCTCACAGATACGCAGTATTTT	CASSFTGGLTDTQYF
TRBV12-5	-	TRBJ1-1	-	TGTGCTAGTGCCCAAAGCTGGAACACTGAAGCTTTCTTT	CASAQSWNTEAFF
TRBV10-3	TRBD2	TRBJ2-3	-	TGTGCCATCAGCCCAGGGCAGCGGGGGGGCGCAGATACGCAGTATTTT	CAISPGQRGGADTQYF
TRBV2	TRBD1	TRBJ2-1	-	TGTGCCAGCAATACTCCCGGGACAGGGGACTACAATGAGCAGTTCTTC	CASNTPGTGDYNEQFF
TRBV5-6	TRBD1	TRBJ1-2	-	TGTGCCAGCAGCTTGTCTGGGCAGGGGGTATTCTATGGCTACACCTTC	CASSLSGQGVFYGYTF
TRBV5-1	-	TRBJ2-1	-	TGCGCCAGCAGCGATAGCTTCTACAATGAGCAGTTCTTC	CASSDSFYNEQFF
TRBV9	-	TRBJ2-1	-	TGTGCCAGCAGCTCCCATGGAGGGCTAGGTGCCGGCAATGAGCAGTTCTTC	CASSSHGGLGAGNEQFF
TRBV2	-	TRBJ2-3	once	TGTGCCAGCCGAGAGAAGGGCGGGTTTTACACAGATACGCAGTATTTT	CASREKGGFYTDTQYF
TRBV29-1	-	TRBJ2-7	-	TGCAGCGTTGAAGAATCTGTCCAGGGGTCCTACGAGCAGTACTTC	CSVEESVQGSYEQYF
TRBV6-4	-	TRBJ2-1	-	TGTGCCAGCAGTGACGGGGCAGGTGGTGATGAGCAGTTCTTC	CASSDGAGGDEQFF
TRBV19	-	TRBJ1-5	few	TGTGCCAGTAGTAAACAGGGAAACCAGCCCCAGCATTTT	CASSKQGNQPQHF
TRBV5-4	-	TRBJ1-2	-	TGTGCCAGCAGCTTGGGGCAGGGTAACTATGGCTACACCTTC	CASSLGQGNYGYTF
TRBV18	-	TRBJ2-1	-	TGTGCCAGCTCACTTCGCCGGGAGCCCTACAATGAGCAGTTCTTC	CASSLRREPYNEQFF
TRBV27	-	TRBJ2-7	-	TGTGCCAGCAGTCACGTCCAACAGGGACCTTACGAGCAGTACTTC	CASSHVQQGPYEQYF
TRBV28	-	TRBJ2-1	once	TGTGCCAGCAGTTTCCCCCCGGGTCTTCCTTACAATGAGCAGTTCTTC	CASSFPPGLPYNEQFF
TRBV10-3	TRBD1	TRBJ2-7	few	TGTGCCATCAGAACCGGGACAGGGACCTACGAGCAGTACTTC	CAIRTGTGTYEQYF
TRBV2	TRBD2	TRBJ2-5	-	TGTGCCAGCAGCGGACAACCGGGGGGAGAGACCCAGTACTTC	CASSGQPGGETQYF
TRBV21-1	-	TRBJ1-5	-	TGTGCCAGCAATACAGGTTTCTGCGATAGCAATCAGCCCCAGCATTTT	CASNTGFCDSNQPQHF
TRBV4-1	-	TRBJ2-1	once	TGCGCCAGCAGCCCTATAGACCAGGGTGGTAACTACAATGAGCAGTTCTTC	CASSPIDQGGNYNEQFF
TRBV13	-	TRBJ1-2	once	TGTGCCAGCAGCTTAGAAAGCGAACAGGCCACTTACACCTTC	CASSLESEQATYTF
TRBV10-3	TRBD2	TRBJ2-1	-	TGTGCCATCAAAGCGGGGGACGCCTACAATGAGCAGTTCTTC	CAIKAGDAYNEQFF
TRBV6-6	TRBD1	TRBJ2-2	-	TGTGCCAGCAGTTACCGGGGCGGACAGGGGGCCGGGGAGCTGTTTTTT	CASSYRGGQGAGELFF
TRBV18	-	TRBJ2-7	-	TGTGCCAGCTCACCGACTAGCTCCTACGAGCAGTACTTC	CASSPTSSYEQYF
TRBV5-1	TRBD2	TRBJ2-1	-	TGCGCCAGCAGCTCCGGGACTAGCGGTTACAATGAGCAGTTCTTC	CASSSGTSGYNEQFF
TRBV2	-	TRBJ2-2	-	TGTGCCAGCAGTGTAGGGACAAACACCGGGGAGCTGTTTTTT	CASSVGTNTGELFF
TRBV6-6	TRBD1	TRBJ1-2	-	TGTGCCAGCAGTCCCCCGGACAGGGTAGATGGCTACACCTTC	CASSPPDRVDGYTF
TRBV23-1	-	TRBJ2-7	-	TGCGCCAGCAGTCAATCCTTCTTGCGCTCCTACGAGCAGTACTTC	CASSQSFLRSYEQYF
TRBV27	TRBD2	TRBJ2-1	-	TGTGCCAGCAGACGCCTCAGACTAGCCTACCAATCAGAGCAGTTCTTC	CASRRLRLAYQSEQFF
TRBV6-1	-	TRBJ2-7	once	TGTGCCAGCAGTGAAGAAGGGGTAGGGTCCTACGAGCAGTACTTC	CASSEEGVGSYEQYF
TRBV2	TRBD2	TRBJ2-1	-	TGTGCCAGCAGCGGGAGGGCTAGCGGGGGGGATAAGCCGTTCTTC	CASSGRASGGDKPFF
TRBV19	TRBD2	TRBJ2-5	-	TGTGCCAGTAGTATAGGTAGGGGGACTAGCCTGCAAGAGACCCAGTACTTC	CASSIGRGTSLQETQYF
TRBV7-2	-	TRBJ1-5	once	TGTGCCAGCAGCTTACGGACAGCAGGGGTAAGCAATCAGCCCCAGCATTTT	CASSLRTAGVSNQPQHF
TRBV19	TRBD2	TRBJ2-1	few	TGTGCCAGTAGGGTCGGGGGGTACAATGAGCAGTTCTTC	CASRVGGYNEQFF
TRBV14	TRBD1	TRBJ2-7	-	TGTGCCAGCAGCCATCAGACAGGGGGCTCCTACGAGCAGTACTTC	CASSHQTGGSYEQYF
TRBV7-3	TRBD1	TRBJ1-1	-	TGTGCCAGCAGCTCCCAGGGGGGCACTGAAGCTTTCTTT	CASSSQGGTEAFF
TRBV6-5	-	TRBJ1-5	-	TGTGCCAGCAGTTACCAACAGGGTAATCAGCCCCAGCATTTT	CASSYQQGNQPQHF
TRBV5-1	-	TRBJ1-4	-	TGCGCCAGTTCCGCGACAGAGACTAATGAAAAACTGTTTTTT	CASSATETNEKLFF
TRBV2	TRBD2	TRBJ2-2	-	TGTGCCAGCAGCCGTGAGGGCGGGGGGAACACCGGGGAGCTGTTTTTT	CASSREGGGNTGELFF